This T cell receptor beta chain was identified in a study of blood T cell repertoires in COVID-19. The table came from immunoSEQ multiplex PCR; TCRdb's copy has only in-frame clones and leaves some out. Of a few hundred thousand clones listed, around 92% are singletons. This receptor was identified in a woman aged 25 to 39 with COVID-19, enrolled during active disease. Source material: peripheral blood.

The DNA for the CDR3 is TGTGCCAGCAGCCGAGGGACTAGTCTAACCAAAAACATTCAGTACTTC. Its protein is CASSRGTSLTKNIQYF. The chain carries TRBV11-2 and TRBJ2-4; 8 bases align to TRBD2. The CDR3 contains 16 residues. From germline, CDR1 is SGHAT and CDR2 FQNNGV. V lost 5 bases and J lost 2; bases outside the gene matches: 8.